Following are 12 T cell receptor beta chains from one sample sequenced in a study of tumor-infiltrating lymphocytes in primary liver carcinoma (dated by TCRdb to about 2017). Blood RNA was extracted from unsorted whole blood using TRIzol reagent, and germline DNA was obtained with the DNeasy Blood & Tissue kit. The data were produced on an Illumina HiSeq 2500. TCRbeta-specific cDNA was reverse-transcribed from around 0.45 ug total RNA using a constant-region primer and ProtoScript II reverse transcriptase. TCRbeta libraries were built with three nested multiplex PCR rounds, a slightly modified ARM-PCR procedure. Each of the first two PCR rounds ran for approximately 10 cycles using multiplex TRBV1-TRBV30 forward primers together with a Cbeta reverse primer. TCRdb cleaned the public reads at Q25 with fastp, built clones with MiXCR and kept in-frame beta chains. Records with the same CDR3 protein are collapsed into one entry carrying the most frequent genes and DNA. Recorded for this sample are about 330,000 distinct CDR3 sequences; about 61% of them occurred a single time. The ten most abundant clones make up under 8% of the sample.

Sample: peripheral blood. These receptors came from a man aged 35-49 years with primary liver carcinoma and hepatitis B virus infection.

Remarks on this clonotype: One end of the junction does not line up with germline, which may come from a read error. The CDR3 is CASSYLGLDAYEQYF. CDR3 nucleotides: TGTGCCAGCAGTTACTTAGGCCTAGACGCCTACGAGCAGTATTTC. The genes are TRBV6-2 or TRBV6-3 and TRBJ2-7; D unclear. CDR3 size: 15 residues. CDR1 and CDR2 from the germline V gene are MNHEY and SVGEGT.

On this clonotype: Since a much larger clone is just one base distant, this may be a read error. J is TRBJ1-5 and V is TRBV6-1; 7 bases match TRBD1. The CDR3 is 15 residues long. Germline trimming cut 7 bases from V and 4 bases from J; bases unmatched to any gene: 10. Germline CDR1 is MNHNS and CDR2 is SASEGT. The CDR3 DNA is TGTGCCAGCACGCGACAGGGTTTGGAAAATCAGCCCCAGCATTTT. Amino acid sequence: CASTRQGLENQPQHF.

A note on this clonotype: The junction does not match germline at one end; this may be a read error. V usage is TRBV11-2 and J usage is TRBJ2-5; the D call may be TRBD1 or TRBD2 (5 bases each). CDR3 size: 15 residues. Germline V gene lookup returns CDR1 SGHAT and CDR2 FQNNGV. The CDR3 protein is CTSSRADRRQGTKYF. The CDR3 DNA sequence: TGTACCAGCAGCCGGGCGGATCGGCGCCAAGGGACCAAGTACTTC.

Remarks on this clonotype: One junction end does not reproduce the germline sequence, and a read error may be involved. This rearrangement joins TRBV6-2 or TRBV6-3 to TRBJ1-2; perhaps TRBD1 as D (5 bases). Germline V CDR1 and CDR2: MNHEY, SVGEGT. There are 13 residues in the CDR3. The CDR3 spells CANTETANYGYTF. Written as DNA, the CDR3 is TGTGCCAACACCGAGACAGCCAACTATGGTTACACCTTC.

Of note for this clonotype: It is likely a read error, because the conserved phenylalanine at the end of the CDR3 is missing. The rearrangement uses TRBV11-2 and TRBJ1-1; tentatively, D is TRBD1 (6 bases). Germline V gene lookup returns CDR1 SGHAT and CDR2 FQNNGV. The CDR3 extends over 17 amino acids. CDR3 sequence: CASSPSGQGRVNTEAFS. The CDR3 DNA sequence: TGTGCCAGCAGCCCCTCGGGGCAGGGGAGGGTTAACACCGAAGCTTTCTCT.

On this clonotype: Germline and junction disagree at one end, which may indicate a read error. The chain couples TRBV28 to TRBJ2-7; 7 nucleotides match TRBD1. This CDR3 has 14 amino acids. CDR1 is MDHEN, CDR2 SYDVKM, per germline. The CDR3 loop is CANSFEGGQREQYF. The CDR3 DNA reads as TGTGCCAACAGTTTCGAAGGGGGCCAGCGGGAGCAGTACTTC.

The rearrangement links TRBV9 to TRBJ2-7, with 7 bases aligning to TRBD2. Germline CDR1 SGDLS, CDR2 YYNGEE. J lost 6 bases, V lost 0 bases, and 12 bases had no gene match. The CDR3 extends over 16 amino acids. The DNA of the CDR3 is TGTGCCAGCAGCGTAGGAGCCACCGGGACTATCCGCGAGCAGTACTTC. It codes for CASSVGATGTIREQYF.

In its sample, this clonotype was seen once. A read error is possible here, since a much larger clone lies one base away. The chain carries TRBV4-1 and TRBJ2-7; no clear D gene. The CDR3 loop spans 15 amino acids. From germline, CDR1 is MGHRA and CDR2 YSYEKL. V was cut by 4 bases and J by 2 bases, with 15 bases left in between. The CDR3 coding sequence is TGCGCCAGCAGCCGGGGTAGCAGGAACGCCTACGAGCAGTACTTC. The encoded protein is CASSRGSRNAYEQYF.

This clonotype has only one observation. Given the absence of the conserved phenylalanine or tryptophan at the CDR3 end, a read error is likely. The gene calls are TRBV10-3 and TRBJ1-5, with D tentatively TRBD1 (6 bases). The length of the CDR3 is 14 residues. Trimming left V 10 bases short and J 6 bases short, with 19 bases between. Germline V gene sequence: CDR1 ENHRY, CDR2 SYGVKD. Here the CDR3 DNA reads TGTGCCAATGGCGCGGGGGGCGAGGGTCAGCCCCAGCATTAT. It translates to CANGAGGEGQPQHY.

About this clonotype: At one of its ends the junction is not consistent with the germline gene, which may arise from a read error. The chain employs TRBV6-6 and TRBJ2-2; TRBD1 agrees at 8 bases. The germline V gene encodes CDR1 MNHNY and CDR2 SVGAGI (reference sequence). CDR3 size: 13 residues. The CDR3 sequence: CAISAGGIGELFF. The CDR3 coding sequence is TGTGCCATCAGTGCAGGGGGCATCGGGGAGCTGTTTTTT.

The V call is TRBV11-2, the J call TRBJ2-3; 8 nucleotides match TRBD2. V shed 0 bases and J 5 bases; nucleotides not matched to a gene: 10. Germline CDR1 reads SGHAT; CDR2 reads FQNNGV. This CDR3 comprises 17 residues. The CDR3 DNA is TGTGCCAGCAGCTTAGAGTGGGGCGGGGGGTACATAGATACGCAGTATTTT. This translates into CASSLEWGGGYIDTQYF. Full variable domain (missing parts from reference TRBV11-2 and TRBJ2-3): EAGVAQSPRYKIIEKRQSVAFWCNPISGHATLYWYQQILGQGPKLLIQFQNNGVVDDSQLPKDRFSAERLKGVDSTLKIQPAKLEDSAVYLCASSLEWGGGYIDTQYFGPGTRLTVL.

A word on this clonotype: Being one base from a much bigger clone, this may be a read error. The chain joins TRBV6-6 to TRBJ2-7; D unresolved. Germline V lookup: CDR1 MNHNY, CDR2 SVGAGI (reference sequence). Trimming left V 6 bases short and J 6 bases short, with 24 bases between. This CDR3 is 16 amino acids long. In nucleotides, the CDR3 is TGTGCCAGCAGCGCACGACTCGGACGAGACCTACCCGAGCAGTACTTC. Its translation is CASSARLGRDLPEQYF.